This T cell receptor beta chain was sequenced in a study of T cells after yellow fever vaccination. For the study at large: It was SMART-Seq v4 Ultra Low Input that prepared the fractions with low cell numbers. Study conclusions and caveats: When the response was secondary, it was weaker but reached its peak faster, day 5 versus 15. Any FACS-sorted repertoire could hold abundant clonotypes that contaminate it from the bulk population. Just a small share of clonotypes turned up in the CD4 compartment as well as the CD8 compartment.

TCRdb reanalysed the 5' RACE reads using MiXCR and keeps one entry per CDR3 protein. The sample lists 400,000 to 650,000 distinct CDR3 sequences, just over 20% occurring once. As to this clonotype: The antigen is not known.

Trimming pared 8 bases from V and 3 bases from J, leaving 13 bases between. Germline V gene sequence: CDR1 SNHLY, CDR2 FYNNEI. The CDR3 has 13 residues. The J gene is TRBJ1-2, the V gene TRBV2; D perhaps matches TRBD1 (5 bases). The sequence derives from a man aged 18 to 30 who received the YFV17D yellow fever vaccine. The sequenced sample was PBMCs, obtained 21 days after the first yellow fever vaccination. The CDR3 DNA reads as TGTGCCAGCCGCGGGGGGTGGGACTATGGCTACACCTTC. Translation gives CASRGGWDYGYTF.